This T cell receptor beta chain derives from a study of CD4 T cells in relation to SARS-CoV-2 and coronaviruses. About the research overall: ViraFEST: approximately 10-day antigen culture of PBMCs, then TCR beta CDR3 sequencing. The negative reference was HIV-1 Nef peptide pool or peptide-free culture.

Using immunoSEQ multiplex PCR, the repertoire was profiled, and TCRdb retains in-frame clones only, with some absent. Of roughly 20,000 clones in the sample, 76% were seen once. This CDR3 comprises 15 residues. From germline, CDR1 is MNHEY and CDR2 SVGAGI. The V end was cut by 5 bases, the J end by 2 bases, with 16 bases between. CD4+ T cells from unexposed donors were obtained before the COVID-19 pandemic (2011-2018). Isolation of CD4+ T cells took place after about eleven days in culture. Testing used SARS-CoV-2 S/N and four cold-coronavirus spikes on unexposed-donor CD4+ T cells, cells permitting. PBMCs were plated at about 2 million per well in IL-2-containing medium. With regard to this clone: The antigen is undetermined.

This rearrangement joins TRBV6-5 to TRBJ2-7; D is tentatively TRBD1 or TRBD2 (6 bases each). The sequenced material came from CD4+ T cells from PBMCs, cultured in vitro. This receptor was obtained from a human donor in good health. Here the CDR3 reads CASSPAGGTPYEQYF. CDR3 nucleotide sequence: TGTGCCAGCAGTCCCGCGGGCGGGACACCCTACGAGCAGTACTTC.